The 21 T cell receptor beta chains below all came from one sample that was sequenced in a study of T cell repertoires in cytomegalovirus infection. TCRdb reprocessed the reads via MiXCR and lists one record per CDR3 protein. The sample includes roughly 310,000 distinct CDR3 sequences, under 35% of them seen just once. These TCRs' antigens remain unknown. The specimen was cultured PBMCs, collected from culture after CMV antigen stimulation. The receptor set was obtained from a human donor in good health (CMV status not recorded). Some clones in this sample may be carry-over from other donors' samples.

The chain employs TRBV4-2 and TRBJ2-7; 7 bases agree with TRBD1. CDR1 is LGHNA, CDR2 YNFKEQ, per germline. The CDR3 has 15 amino acids. The V and J ends lost 5 bases and 3 bases, in that order; junction bases with no gene match: 10. The CDR3 reads CASSSGTEPLYEQYF. CDR3 coding DNA: TGTGCCAGCAGCTCCGGGACAGAACCTCTCTACGAGCAGTACTTC.

There are a few counts of this clonotype. The chain uses TRBV28 and TRBJ2-1; 8 nucleotides align to TRBD2. V lost 5 bases and J lost 9; bases outside the gene matches: 15. This CDR3 is built from 16 residues. The germline gives CDR1 MDHEN, CDR2 SYDVKM. The CDR3 loop is CASSITTGTRFLEQFF. CDR3 DNA sequence: TGTGCCAGCAGTATTACGACCGGGACTAGGTTTCTTGAGCAGTTCTTC.

The chain joins TRBV20-1 to TRBJ1-1, with D possibly matching TRBD1 (5 bases). The V gene lost 0 bases and the J gene lost 7 bases, with 15 bases spanning the gap. Germline V lookup: CDR1 DFQATT, CDR2 SNEGSKA (reference sequence). There are 14 residues in the CDR3. Written as DNA, the CDR3 is TGCAGTGCTAGAGACCCCCGGGGCGCGGGTGAAGCTTTCTTT. This sequence encodes CSARDPRGAGEAFF.

This clonotype was seen ten or more times. The chain couples TRBV7-2 to TRBJ2-1; D uncertain. V was cut by 2 bases and J by 0 bases, with 14 bases left in between. There are 17 residues in the CDR3. Germline lookup yields CDR1 SGHTA and CDR2 FQGNSA. DNA of the CDR3: TGTGCCAGCAGCTTAAATTCAGTGGGGATCTCCTACAATGAGCAGTTCTTC. Residues: CASSLNSVGISYNEQFF. Full variable domain (remainder filled in from reference TRBV7-2 and TRBJ2-1): GAGVSQSPSNKVTEKGKDVELRCDPISGHTALYWYRQSLGQGLEFLIYFQGNSAPDKSGLPSDRFSAERTGGSVSTLTIQRTQQEDSAVYLCASSLNSVGISYNEQFFGPGTRLTVL.

At least ten counts were recorded for this clonotype. This rearrangement joins TRBV7-2 to TRBJ1-6, with 11 nucleotides matching TRBD1. This CDR3 contains 16 residues. J gave up 10 bases and V 0 bases, and 5 bases lay outside the gene matches. Germline-derived CDR1 and CDR2 are SGHTA and FQGNSA. CDR3 residues: CASSLAPGQGGSPLHF. The CDR3 DNA is TGTGCCAGCAGCTTAGCCCCGGGACAGGGGGGATCACCCCTCCACTTT.

This clonotype turned up a few times. The V call is TRBV5-1, the J call TRBJ2-3; D gene unclear. The CDR3 is 15 residues long. Trimming left V 1 base short and J 2 bases short, with 11 bases between. The germline V gene encodes CDR1 SGHRS and CDR2 YFSETQ. CDR3 protein: CASSLKAPFTDTQYF. CDR3 coding DNA: TGCGCCAGCAGCTTGAAGGCACCTTTCACAGATACGCAGTATTTT.

The gene calls are TRBV24-1 and TRBJ2-3; D unclear. This CDR3 comprises 13 residues. Looked up from germline, CDR1 is KGHDR and CDR2 is SFDVKD. V lost 1 base to trimming and J lost 3 bases, with 4 bases between them. The CDR3 DNA reads TGTGCCACCAGTGATTTACTGACAGATACGCAGTATTTT. Protein: CATSDLLTDTQYF.

CDR3 sequence: CASTREYEQYF. The CDR3 region has the DNA TGTGCCAGCACGCGGGAGTACGAGCAGTACTTC. The chain has TRBV12-3 or TRBV12-4 and TRBJ2-7; 7 bases map to TRBD2. The CDR3 is 11 amino acids. V lost 7 bases to trimming and J lost 4 bases; unmatched junction nucleotides: 1.

V and J are TRBV19 and TRBJ2-1; TRBD2 agrees at 7 bases. Per germline, CDR1 LNHDA and CDR2 SQIVND (reference sequence). Trimming took 2 bases from V and 0 from J; bases not matched to a gene: 4. This CDR3 has 16 residues. CDR3 nucleotides: TGTGCCAGTAGTATAACTGGGACTACCTCCTACAATGAGCAGTTCTTC. Encoded protein: CASSITGTTSYNEQFF.

V usage is TRBV2 and J usage is TRBJ2-1; 13 bases are shared with TRBD2. The CDR3 totals 17 residues. Germline V lookup: CDR1 SNHLY, CDR2 FYNNEI. The trim removed 6 bases at V and 9 bases at J, leaving 14 bases unmatched. CDR3 coding DNA: TGTGCCAGCAGCGCCAGAACGGGACTAGCGGGAACGAGTGAGCAGTTCTTC. Translation: CASSARTGLAGTSEQFF.

This clonotype was detected only a few times. The CDR3 bases are TGTGCCAGCAGCTTAGCAGTAGGGGGGCACACTGAAGCTTTCTTT. Translation: CASSLAVGGHTEAFF. The chain recombines TRBV7-6 with TRBJ1-1; D may be TRBD1 (6 bases). Germline V gene sequence: CDR1 SGHVS, CDR2 FNYEAQ. Between the trimmed V and J ends, which lost 0 bases and 3 bases, there was a span of 11 bases. The CDR3 totals 15 residues.

This clonotype came up once. The V and J genes are TRBV6-6 and TRBJ2-7; tentatively, D is TRBD2 (8 bases). The CDR3 covers 15 residues. The germline V gene has CDR1 MNHNY and CDR2 SVGAGI (reference sequence). V shed 10 bases and J shed 0 bases, with 19 bases lying between them. CDR3 amino acids: CATEGSGDSSYEQYF. CDR3 sequence (DNA): TGTGCCACCGAGGGTAGCGGGGACAGCTCCTACGAGCAGTACTTC.

The chain has TRBV12-3 or TRBV12-4 and TRBJ1-6; 10 bases line up with TRBD1. Trimming removed 6 bases from V and 5 bases from J; junction bases left unmatched: 7. The CDR3 loop spans 16 amino acids. CDR3 sequence (DNA): TGTGCCAGCAGCTCCGGGACAGGGGTGGATAATTCACCCCTCCACTTT. Encoded protein: CASSSGTGVDNSPLHF.

This clonotype was detected only a few times. The chain combines TRBV4-1 with TRBJ2-2; the D is unclear. The V end was cut by 4 bases, the J end by 3 bases, with 9 bases between. The V gene's germline CDR1 is MGHRA and CDR2 YSYEKL. CDR3 length: 14 amino acids. The CDR3 loop reads CASSRLADTGELFF. The CDR3 region has the DNA TGCGCCAGCAGCCGTCTGGCTGACACCGGGGAGCTGTTTTTT.

About this clonotype: This may be a read error, as it is one base from a much larger clone. This sequence joins TRBV7-3 and TRBJ2-5; 7 nucleotides line up with TRBD2. Trimming cost V 5 bases and J 3 bases; bases outside gene matches: 3. This CDR3 has 13 amino acids. Germline CDR1 and CDR2: SGHTA and FQGTGA. The CDR3 region is CASSPRGEETQYF. The CDR3 DNA follows: TGTGCCAGCAGCCCCCGGGGGGAAGAGACCCAGTACTTC.

This clonotype was observed many times. The chain is built from TRBV7-2 and TRBJ1-5; 9 bases are a match to TRBD1. CDR3 length equals 19 residues. In germline, CDR1 is SGHTA, CDR2 FQGNSA. Trimming removed 6 bases from V and 5 bases from J; junction bases left unmatched: 20. This CDR3 is CASRPAPGQGGLIDQPQHF. The CDR3 DNA reads as TGTGCCAGCAGACCTGCTCCGGGACAGGGTGGTTTAATTGATCAGCCCCAGCATTTT.

The chain is built from TRBV10-3 and TRBJ2-1; TRBD1 is a possible D gene (6 bases). This CDR3 spans 15 amino acids. CDR1 ENHRY and CDR2 SYGVKD come from the germline V gene. Trimming removed 6 bases at V and 4 bases at J, with 16 bases between. DNA for the CDR3: TGTGCCATCAGGACTGGAGTGGGGGCATACAATGAGCAGTTCTTC. Its translation: CAIRTGVGAYNEQFF.

This clonotype has at least ten counts. CDR3 nucleotide sequence: TGTGCCAGTAGTGACCGGACAGGGAGGAGCTCCTACAATGAGCAGTTCTTC. It translates to CASSDRTGRSSYNEQFF. The chain employs TRBV19 and TRBJ2-1, with 8 bases identical to TRBD1. After removal of 5 bases from V and 0 bases from J, the junction contained 9 bases not matched to a gene. The germline CDR1 and CDR2 sequences are LNHDA and SQIVND (reference sequence). The CDR3 has 17 amino acids.

V and J are TRBV6-6 and TRBJ2-3; unclear D gene. The V and J ends lost 3 bases and 0 bases respectively, with 13 bases between them. Germline V gives CDR1 MNHNY, CDR2 SVGAGI (reference sequence). There are 16 residues in the CDR3. The CDR3: CASSYSSTESTDTQYF. As DNA, the CDR3 is TGTGCCAGCAGTTATTCCTCGACGGAGAGCACAGATACGCAGTATTTT.

This clonotype has only a few counts. This sequence joins TRBV7-9 and TRBJ1-1, with D unresolved. The germline V gene has CDR1 SEHNR and CDR2 FQNEAQ (reference sequence). The length of the CDR3 is 17 residues. The germline V and J ends were trimmed by 0 bases and 0 bases, with 14 bases remaining between them. The CDR3 region is CASSLASGAPMNTEAFF. In nucleotides, the CDR3 is TGTGCCAGCAGCTTAGCTTCCGGTGCCCCCATGAACACTGAAGCTTTCTTT.

The chain has TRBV4-2 and TRBJ2-1; 12 bases line up with TRBD2. The CDR3 has 15 residues. The germline V gene encodes CDR1 LGHNA and CDR2 YNFKEQ. Trimming at V came to 1 base and at J to 5 bases, leaving 0 bases not matched to a gene. The CDR3 is CASSQGLAGDNEQFF. CDR3 sequence (DNA): TGTGCCAGCAGCCAAGGACTAGCGGGAGACAATGAGCAGTTCTTC.